Below, 9 T cell receptor beta chains from the same sample are listed, as sequenced in a study of CD8 T cells in ankylosing spondylitis. TCRdb analysed the 5' RACE reads with MiXCR anew, one entry per CDR3 protein. The sample includes approximately 550,000 distinct CDR3 sequences, 12% of them seen just once. Overall study findings and caveats: In ankylosing spondylitis blood, a motif of eight highly homologous TCR beta variants appeared characteristic.

Antigens of these TCRs are unknown. The sequencing input was blood, either unsorted or a sorted T cell fraction (not recorded which). All receptors derive from a male donor with ankylosing spondylitis.

This clonotype was observed a few times. This chain joins TRBV18 and TRBJ2-7; D uncertain. V was cut by 1 base and J by 5 bases, with 6 bases left in between. Germline CDR1 KGHSH, CDR2 LQKENI. CDR3 length: 12 residues. CDR3 sequence reads: CASSPRRNEQYF. DNA of the CDR3: TGTGCCAGCTCACCACGGCGGAACGAGCAGTACTTC.

This clonotype has a handful of counts. This chain uses TRBV18 with TRBJ2-5; the D is unclear. Trimming left V 6 bases short and J 5 bases short, with 13 bases between. The CDR3 spans 13 residues. Germline CDR1 is KGHSH and CDR2 is LQKENI. CDR3 nucleotide sequence: TGTGCCAGCTCCCGCATAGTTCGGGAGACCCAGTACTTC. Its protein product is CASSRIVRETQYF.

The rearrangement links TRBV20-1 to TRBJ2-5; 9 bases agree with TRBD1. Losses at the gene ends were 6 bases for V and 5 bases for J; bases not matched to a gene: 10. Germline CDR1 is DFQATT and CDR2 is SNEGSKA (reference sequence). CDR3 length equals 14 residues. DNA of the CDR3: TGCAGTGCCCGGGACAGGGTAGTATCTGAGACCCAGTACTTC. Its translation: CSARDRVVSETQYF.

This clonotype showed up just a few times. The V call is TRBV27, the J call TRBJ1-1, with TRBD1 as a possible D gene (5 bases). The CDR3 covers 18 residues. The germline gives CDR1 MNHEY, CDR2 SMNVEV (reference sequence). With 5 bases removed from V and 1 base from J, the gap between germline ends came to 23 bases. This CDR3 reads CASSPTPLTAGRNTEAFF. The CDR3 nucleotides read TGTGCCAGCAGTCCTACGCCCCTGACAGCGGGACGGAACACTGAAGCTTTCTTT.

This clonotype has a count of ten or more. The chain recombines TRBV29-1 with TRBJ2-4; TRBD1 matches at 9 bases. J lost 3 bases, V lost 7 bases, and 4 bases had no gene match. This CDR3 comprises 13 residues. In germline, CDR1 is SQVTM, CDR2 ANQGSEA. DNA of the CDR3: TGCAGCGGGCGGGACAGGGACAAAAACATTCAGTACTTC. It translates to CSGRDRDKNIQYF.

This clonotype has ten or more counts. The chain uses TRBV5-1 and TRBJ2-1; D unclear. The length of the CDR3 is 15 residues. Germline lookup yields CDR1 SGHRS and CDR2 YFSETQ. The ends were cut back, 0 bases at V and 4 bases at J, with 11 bases in the middle. The CDR3 reads CASSLVQRKYNEQFF. The DNA of the CDR3 is TGCGCCAGCAGCTTGGTGCAGAGGAAGTACAATGAGCAGTTCTTC. Full variable domain (missing parts from reference TRBV5-1 and TRBJ2-1): KAGVTQTPRYLIKTRGQQVTLSCSPISGHRSVSWYQQTPGQGLQFLFEYFSETQRNKGNFPGRFSGRQFSNSRSEMNVSTLELGDSALYLCASSLVQRKYNEQFFGPGTRLTVL.

The chain couples TRBV25-1 to TRBJ2-2, with 8 bases fitting TRBD1. There are 17 residues in the CDR3. CDR1 and CDR2 (germline): MGHDK, SYGVNS. V lost 6 bases to trimming and J lost 5 bases; unmatched junction nucleotides: 14. In DNA, the CDR3 is TGTGCCAGCAGGCAGTCGGGACAGGACTTTAGAACCGGGGAGCTGTTTTTT. This translates into CASRQSGQDFRTGELFF.

V usage is TRBV11-2 and J usage is TRBJ2-2, with D unresolved. Trimming cost V 1 base and J 8 bases, with 5 bases left between them. The CDR3 is 12 residues long. CDR1 is SGHAT and CDR2 is FQNNGV in the germline V gene. The CDR3: CASSLVEGELFF. The CDR3 DNA is TGTGCCAGCAGCTTAGTTGAGGGGGAGCTGTTTTTT.

This clonotype was picked up a small number of times. CDR3 sequence (DNA): TGCAGCGCGGGACAGTTTCCCCACGAGCAGTACTTC. Amino acid sequence: CSAGQFPHEQYF. The gene calls are TRBV29-1 and TRBJ2-7; 7 bases are shared with TRBD1. The J segment lost 5 bases and the V segment lost 7 bases, leaving 8 bases of the junction unmatched. Germline V CDR1 and CDR2: SQVTM, ANQGSEA. The CDR3 is made up of 12 amino acids.